One TCR beta chain is described in this entry. The table lists this clone with a few counts. Its recognized antigen is unknown. One base away there is no much larger clone; base qualities are not given. According to the germline V gene (reference sequence), CDR1 reads SEHNR and CDR2 reads FQNEAQ. From the cysteine up to the phenylalanine, the CDR3 has a length of 17 residues. Only the CDR3 region is kept as DNA, spanning 51 bases read in frame from base 1. Trimming removed 5 bases from V and 2 bases from J, leaving 21 bases between the germline ends. This sample was included in a study of blood T cell repertoires in COVID-19 (dated by TCRdb to the early 2020s). About the investigation overall: Samples from collaborators originated in the United States, Italy and Spain and spanned both the acute and convalescent phases of COVID-19. Where available, HLA class I and class II types were obtained from metadata supplied by the sample provider rather than from assay-based typing. The material from the prospective study consisted of cDNA or gDNA derived from T cells, B-cell-depleted T cells, or PBMCs. The dataset comprised deeply sampled blood TCRbeta repertoires from subjects exposed to, actively infected with, or recovered from COVID-19. Sample metadata almost always included a de-identified subject ID, COVID-19 status, age in years and sex. A freely available public database, intended as a resource for researchers studying the immune response to SARS-CoV-2, is where the repertoires were released. Samples were obtained from the ongoing ImmuneRACE study (first 160 participants) and from 1,254 subjects provided by 6 global collaborators.

One collaborating source in Seattle enrolled patients while the patients were actively infected and followed the patients over time throughout the course of disease. Each collaborating institution followed its own protocols to collect whole blood in K2EDTA tubes. For TCRbeta analysis, collaborator samples were shipped as frozen whole blood, as isolated PBMCs, or as DNA extracted from either sample type. TCRbeta CDR3 regions were amplified from genomic DNA using the immunoSEQ Assay, a bias-controlled multiplex PCR. The authors' analysis ran thus. The number of nucleated cells in each sample was estimated by amplification of reference gene primers within the assay. Sequence reads were collapsed and filtered to measure the absolute abundance of every unique TCRbeta CDR3 rearrangement. For each sample, productive Simpson clonality was calculated by taking the square root of Simpson's diversity index across productive rearrangements. Held by TCRdb, this immuneACCESS table contains in-frame sequences only and omits some clones. Under half of the omission traces to an unresolved V gene where checked; the cause of the rest is unknown. Clone size and the V and J calls come from that table; the DNA yielded D and trimming. For this sample there are over 60,000 clones; approximately 80% appear just once. About 14% of the sample is taken by the ten largest.

Beyond this particular receptor, the publication reports: Clinical and demographic metadata were provided uncurated, with the amount varying by source and participant.

The rearrangement combines TRBV7-9 with TRBJ1-1, with TRBD1 as a weak D call on 5 bases. The sequenced sample was peripheral blood. The clonotype was recovered from a man aged 50-59 years with COVID-19, enrolled during active disease. The nucleotide sequence is given as TGTGCCAGCAGCCCGCCAGGGATTAAGAGCCCAAACACTGAAGCTTTCTTT. This sequence encodes CASSPPGIKSPNTEAFF. With all but the CDR3 taken from the reference TRBV7-9 and TRBJ1-1 genes, the full variable domain is: DTGVSQNPRHKITKRGQNVTFRCDPISEHNRLYWYRQTLGQGPEFLTYFQNEAQLEKSRLLSDRFSAERPKGSFSTLEIQRTEQGDSAMYLCASSPPGIKSPNTEAFFGQGTRLTVV.